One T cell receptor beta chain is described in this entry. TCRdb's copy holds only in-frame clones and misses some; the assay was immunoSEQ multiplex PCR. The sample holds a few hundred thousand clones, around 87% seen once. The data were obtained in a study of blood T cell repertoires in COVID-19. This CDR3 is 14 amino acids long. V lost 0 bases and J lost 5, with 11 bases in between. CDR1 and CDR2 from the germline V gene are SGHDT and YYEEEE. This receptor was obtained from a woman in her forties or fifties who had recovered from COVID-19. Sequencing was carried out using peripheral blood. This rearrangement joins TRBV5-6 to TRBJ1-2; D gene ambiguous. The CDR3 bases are TGTGCCAGCAGCTTGGCCTGGGCAGGTTATGGCTACACCTTC. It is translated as CASSLAWAGYGYTF.